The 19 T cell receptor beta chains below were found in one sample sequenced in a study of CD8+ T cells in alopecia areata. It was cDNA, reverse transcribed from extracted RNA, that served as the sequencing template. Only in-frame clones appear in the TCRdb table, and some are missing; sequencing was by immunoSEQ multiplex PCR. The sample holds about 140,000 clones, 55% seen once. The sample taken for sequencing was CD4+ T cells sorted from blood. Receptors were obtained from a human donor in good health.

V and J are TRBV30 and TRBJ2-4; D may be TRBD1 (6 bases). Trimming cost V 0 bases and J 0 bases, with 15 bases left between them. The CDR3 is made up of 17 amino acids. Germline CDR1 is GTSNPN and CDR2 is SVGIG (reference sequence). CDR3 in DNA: TGTGCCTGGAGTGTAGGCGGACAGCGGTTAGCCAAAAACATTCAGTACTTC. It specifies CAWSVGGQRLAKNIQYF.

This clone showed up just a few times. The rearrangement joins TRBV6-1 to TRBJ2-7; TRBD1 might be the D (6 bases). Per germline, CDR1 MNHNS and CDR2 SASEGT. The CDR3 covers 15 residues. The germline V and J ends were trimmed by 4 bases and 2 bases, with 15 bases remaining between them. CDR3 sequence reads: CASSATGSPAYEQYF. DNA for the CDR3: TGTGCCAGCAGTGCGACAGGCTCCCCCGCCTACGAGCAGTACTTC.

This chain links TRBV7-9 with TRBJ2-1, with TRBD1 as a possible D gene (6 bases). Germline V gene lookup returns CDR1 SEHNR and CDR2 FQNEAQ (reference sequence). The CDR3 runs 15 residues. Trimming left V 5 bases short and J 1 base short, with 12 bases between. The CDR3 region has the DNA TGTGCCAGCAGCGGCTCAGGGGTTTCCTACAATGAGCAGTTCTTC. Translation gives CASSGSGVSYNEQFF.

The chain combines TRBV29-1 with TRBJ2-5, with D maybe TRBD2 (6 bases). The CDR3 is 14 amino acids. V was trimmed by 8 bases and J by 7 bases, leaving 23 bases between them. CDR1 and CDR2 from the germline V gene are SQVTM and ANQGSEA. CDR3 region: CSIEYGRAGTTQYF. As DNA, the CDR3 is TGCAGCATAGAATACGGACGCGCGGGGACGACCCAGTACTTC.

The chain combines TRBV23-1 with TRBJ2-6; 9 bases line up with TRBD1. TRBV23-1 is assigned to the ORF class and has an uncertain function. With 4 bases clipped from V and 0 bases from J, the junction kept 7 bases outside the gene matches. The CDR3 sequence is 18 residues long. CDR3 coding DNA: TGCGCCAGCAGTCTTCCGGGACAGGGACACTCTGGGGCCAACGTCCTGACTTTC. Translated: CASSLPGQGHSGANVLTF.

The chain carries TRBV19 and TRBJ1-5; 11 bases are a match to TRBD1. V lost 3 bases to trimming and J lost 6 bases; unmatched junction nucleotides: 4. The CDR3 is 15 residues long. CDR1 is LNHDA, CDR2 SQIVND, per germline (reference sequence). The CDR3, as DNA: TGTGCCAGTAGTATGAGGACAGGGGGCTTTCAGCCCCAGCATTTT. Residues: CASSMRTGGFQPQHF.

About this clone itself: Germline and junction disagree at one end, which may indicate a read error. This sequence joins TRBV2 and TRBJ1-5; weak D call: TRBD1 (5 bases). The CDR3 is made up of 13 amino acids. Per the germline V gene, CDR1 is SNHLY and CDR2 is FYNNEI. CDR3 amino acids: CASSDQGIGPPSF. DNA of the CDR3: TGTGCCAGCAGTGACCAGGGTATCGGTCCGCCTTCTTTT.

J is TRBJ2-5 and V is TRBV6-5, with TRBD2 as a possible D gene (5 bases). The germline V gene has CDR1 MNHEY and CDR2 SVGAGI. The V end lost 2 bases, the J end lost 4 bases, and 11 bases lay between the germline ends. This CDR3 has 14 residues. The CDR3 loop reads CASSYEGKGETQYF. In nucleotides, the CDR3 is TGTGCCAGCAGTTACGAGGGAAAGGGAGAGACCCAGTACTTC.

CDR3 bases: TGCGCCAGCAGTTGGGACAGGGGCTCTGACGAGCAGTACTTC. Its translation: CASSWDRGSDEQYF. The chain employs TRBV23-1 and TRBJ2-5; TRBD1 matches at 10 bases. Near its end, the DNA agrees better with TRBJ2-7, so the J call may be wrong. TRBV23-1 qualifies as an ORF whose function is uncertain. CDR3 length: 14 amino acids.

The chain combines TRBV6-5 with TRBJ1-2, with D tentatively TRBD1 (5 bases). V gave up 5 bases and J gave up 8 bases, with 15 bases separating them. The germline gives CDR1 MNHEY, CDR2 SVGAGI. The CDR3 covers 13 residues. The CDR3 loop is CASSNGLGGGYTF. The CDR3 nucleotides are TGTGCCAGCAGTAACGGACTGGGGGGGGGCTACACCTTC.

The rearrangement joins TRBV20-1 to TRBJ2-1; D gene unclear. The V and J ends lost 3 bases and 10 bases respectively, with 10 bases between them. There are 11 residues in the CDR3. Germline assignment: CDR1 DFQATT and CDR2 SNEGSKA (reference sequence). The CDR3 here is CSARGAREQFF. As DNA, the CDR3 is TGCAGTGCTAGGGGCGCTAGGGAGCAGTTCTTC.

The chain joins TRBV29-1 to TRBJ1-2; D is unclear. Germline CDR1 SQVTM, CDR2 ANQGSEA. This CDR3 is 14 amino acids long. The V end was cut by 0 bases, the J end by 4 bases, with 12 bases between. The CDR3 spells CSVEEQLGGYGYTF. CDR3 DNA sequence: TGCAGCGTTGAAGAGCAGTTGGGCGGCTATGGCTACACCTTC.

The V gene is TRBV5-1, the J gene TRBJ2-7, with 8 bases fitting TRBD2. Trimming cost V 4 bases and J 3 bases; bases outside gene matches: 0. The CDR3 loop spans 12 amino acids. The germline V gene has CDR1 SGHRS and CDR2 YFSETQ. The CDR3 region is CASSGTSYEQYF. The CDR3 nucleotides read TGCGCCAGCAGCGGGACTAGCTACGAGCAGTACTTC.

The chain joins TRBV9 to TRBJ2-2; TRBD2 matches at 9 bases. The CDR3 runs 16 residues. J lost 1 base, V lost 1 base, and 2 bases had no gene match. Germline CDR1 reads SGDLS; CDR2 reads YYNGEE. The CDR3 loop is CASSVTAGGNTGELFF. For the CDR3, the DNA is TGTGCCAGCAGCGTAACAGCGGGAGGGAACACCGGGGAGCTGTTTTTT.

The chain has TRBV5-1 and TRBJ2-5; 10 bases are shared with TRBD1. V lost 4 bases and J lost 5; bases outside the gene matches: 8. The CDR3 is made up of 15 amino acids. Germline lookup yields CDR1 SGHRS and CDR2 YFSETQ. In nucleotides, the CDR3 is TGCGCCAGCAGCACGACAGGGGGCGCGTTGGAGACCCAGTACTTC. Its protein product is CASSTTGGALETQYF.

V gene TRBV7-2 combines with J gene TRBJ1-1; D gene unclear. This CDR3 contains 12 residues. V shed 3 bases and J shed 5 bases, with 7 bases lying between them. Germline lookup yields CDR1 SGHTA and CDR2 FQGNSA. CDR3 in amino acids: CASSFRWTEAFF. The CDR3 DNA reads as TGTGCCAGCAGCTTTCGGTGGACTGAAGCTTTCTTT. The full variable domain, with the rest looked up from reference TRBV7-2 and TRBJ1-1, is GAGVSQSPSNKVTEKGKDVELRCDPISGHTALYWYRQSLGQGLEFLIYFQGNSAPDKSGLPSDRFSAERTGGSVSTLTIQRTQQEDSAVYLCASSFRWTEAFFGQGTRLTVV.

The CDR3 DNA is TGTGCCAGCTCCCCCCCCGGTATCTATGGCTACACCTTC. Translation: CASSPPGIYGYTF. The J gene is TRBJ1-2, the V gene TRBV18; D ambiguous. Deletions cut 6 bases from V and 4 bases from J, with 12 bases between. CDR3 length: 13 amino acids. The germline V gene has CDR1 KGHSH and CDR2 LQKENI. The variable domain in full, with the rest retrieved from reference TRBV18 and TRBJ1-2, is NAGVMQNPRHLVRRRGQEARLRCSPMKGHSHVYWYRQLPEEGLKFMVYLQKENIIDESGMPKERFSAEFPKEGPSILRIQQVVRGDSAAYFCASSPPGIYGYTFGSGTRLTVV.

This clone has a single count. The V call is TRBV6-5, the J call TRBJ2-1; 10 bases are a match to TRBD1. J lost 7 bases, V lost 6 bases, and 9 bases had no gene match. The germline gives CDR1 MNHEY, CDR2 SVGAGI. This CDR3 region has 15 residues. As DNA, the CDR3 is TGTGCCAGCAGCCAGGCGGGACAGGGGCCAAATGAGCAGTTCTTC. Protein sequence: CASSQAGQGPNEQFF.

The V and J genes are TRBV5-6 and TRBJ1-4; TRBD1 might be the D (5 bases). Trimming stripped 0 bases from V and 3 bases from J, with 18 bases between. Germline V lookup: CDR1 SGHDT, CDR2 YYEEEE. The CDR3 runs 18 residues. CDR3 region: CASSLVGTRYRPNEKLFF. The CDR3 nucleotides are TGTGCCAGCAGCTTGGTTGGGACGCGTTATAGGCCTAATGAAAAACTGTTTTTT.